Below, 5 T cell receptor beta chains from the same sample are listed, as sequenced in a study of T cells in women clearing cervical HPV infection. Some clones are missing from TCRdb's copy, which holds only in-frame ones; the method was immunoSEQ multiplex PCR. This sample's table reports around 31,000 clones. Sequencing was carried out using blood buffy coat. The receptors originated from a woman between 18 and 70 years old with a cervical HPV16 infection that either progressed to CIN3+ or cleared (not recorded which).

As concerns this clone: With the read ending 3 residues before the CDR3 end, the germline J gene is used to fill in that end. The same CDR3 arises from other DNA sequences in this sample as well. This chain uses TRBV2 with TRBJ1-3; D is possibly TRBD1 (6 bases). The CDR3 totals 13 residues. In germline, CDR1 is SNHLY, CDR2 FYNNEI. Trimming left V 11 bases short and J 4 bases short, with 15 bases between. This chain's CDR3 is CAGAGEVGNTIYF. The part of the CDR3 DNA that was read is TGTGCCGGTGCAGGGGAGGTCGGAAACACC.

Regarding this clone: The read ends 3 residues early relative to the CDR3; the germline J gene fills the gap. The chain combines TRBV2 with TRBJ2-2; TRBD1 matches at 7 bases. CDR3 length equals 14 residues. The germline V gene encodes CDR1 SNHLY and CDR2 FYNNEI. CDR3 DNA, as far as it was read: TGTGCCAGCAGTGGAGAAGGGGGCGAGGGAAAG. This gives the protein CASSGEGGEGK. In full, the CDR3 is CASSGEGGEGKLFF.

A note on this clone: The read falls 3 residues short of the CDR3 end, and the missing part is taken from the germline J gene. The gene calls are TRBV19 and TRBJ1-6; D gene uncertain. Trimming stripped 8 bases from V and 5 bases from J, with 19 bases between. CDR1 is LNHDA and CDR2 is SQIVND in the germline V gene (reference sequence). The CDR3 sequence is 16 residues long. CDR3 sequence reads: CASSLGRVENNSPLHF. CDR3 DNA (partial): TGTGCCAGTTCCCTCGGAAGGGTGGAAAATAATTCACCC.

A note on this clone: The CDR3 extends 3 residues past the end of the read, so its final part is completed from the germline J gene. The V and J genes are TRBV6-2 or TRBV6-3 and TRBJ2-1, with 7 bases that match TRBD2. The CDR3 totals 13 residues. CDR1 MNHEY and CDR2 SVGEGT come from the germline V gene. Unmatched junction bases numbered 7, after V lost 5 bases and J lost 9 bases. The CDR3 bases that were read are TGTGCCAGCAGTACCCGACAGCGGGGTGAG. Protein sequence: CASSTRQRGE. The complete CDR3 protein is CASSTRQRGEQFF.

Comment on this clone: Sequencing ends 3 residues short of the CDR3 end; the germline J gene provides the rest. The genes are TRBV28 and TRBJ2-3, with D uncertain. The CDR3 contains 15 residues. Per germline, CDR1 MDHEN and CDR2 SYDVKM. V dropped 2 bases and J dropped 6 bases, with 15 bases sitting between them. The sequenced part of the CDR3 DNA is TGTGCCAGCAGTTTAGGAAGGGTAGATGGTGATACG. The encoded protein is CASSLGRVDGDT. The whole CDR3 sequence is CASSLGRVDGDTQYF.